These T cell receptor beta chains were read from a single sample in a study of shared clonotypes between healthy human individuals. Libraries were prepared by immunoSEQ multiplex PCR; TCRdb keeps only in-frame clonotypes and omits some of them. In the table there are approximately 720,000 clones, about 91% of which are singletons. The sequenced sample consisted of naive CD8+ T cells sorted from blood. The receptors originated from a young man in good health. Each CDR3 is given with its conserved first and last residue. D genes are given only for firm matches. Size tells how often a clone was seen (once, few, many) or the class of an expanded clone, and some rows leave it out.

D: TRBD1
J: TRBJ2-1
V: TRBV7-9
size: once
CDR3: CASSPPGQGYNEQFF

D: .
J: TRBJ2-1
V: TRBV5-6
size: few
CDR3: CASSFTGSSSYNEQFF

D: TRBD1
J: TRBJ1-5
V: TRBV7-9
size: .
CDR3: CASSLGGQGGNQPQHF

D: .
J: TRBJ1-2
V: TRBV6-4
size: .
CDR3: CASSGGYGYTF

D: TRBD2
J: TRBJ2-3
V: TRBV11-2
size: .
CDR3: CASSQRLAGIQSTDTQYF

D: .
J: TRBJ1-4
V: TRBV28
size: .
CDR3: CASSTRAGFNEKLFF

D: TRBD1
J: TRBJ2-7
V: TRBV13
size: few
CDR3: CASRNGTGVFYEQYF

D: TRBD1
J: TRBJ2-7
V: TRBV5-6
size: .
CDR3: CASSPLGGSQPYEQYF

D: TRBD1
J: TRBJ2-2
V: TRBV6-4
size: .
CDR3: CASKDRETGELFF

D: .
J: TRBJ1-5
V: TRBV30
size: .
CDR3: CAWRRQPQHF

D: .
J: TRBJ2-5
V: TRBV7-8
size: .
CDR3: CASSTRREQIQETQYF

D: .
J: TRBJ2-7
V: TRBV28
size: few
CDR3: CASSFVDYEQYF

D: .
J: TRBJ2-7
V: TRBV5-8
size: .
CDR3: CASSLDRNSYEQYF

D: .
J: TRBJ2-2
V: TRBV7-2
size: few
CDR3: CASSPPLAPGELFF

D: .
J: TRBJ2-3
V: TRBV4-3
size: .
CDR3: CASSQDHTGRLNTQYF

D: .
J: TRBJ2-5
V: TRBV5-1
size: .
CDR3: CASSYTVAGQETQYF

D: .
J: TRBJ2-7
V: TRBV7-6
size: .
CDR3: CASSYREKYEQYF

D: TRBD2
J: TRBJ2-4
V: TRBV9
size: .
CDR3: CASSEDRDYVNPQDIQYF

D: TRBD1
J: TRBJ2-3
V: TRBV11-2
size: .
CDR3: CASSSAGQGYSDTQYF

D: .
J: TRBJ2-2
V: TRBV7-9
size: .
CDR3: CASSPRLLEDTGELFF

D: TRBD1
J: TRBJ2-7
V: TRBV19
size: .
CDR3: CASSINRGHEQYF

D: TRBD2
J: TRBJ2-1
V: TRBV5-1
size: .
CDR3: CASSLEGLAGDYNEQFF

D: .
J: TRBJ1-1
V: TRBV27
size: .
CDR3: CASKRASFWTEAFF

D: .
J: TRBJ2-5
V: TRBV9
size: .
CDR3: CASSVGGGGQETQYF

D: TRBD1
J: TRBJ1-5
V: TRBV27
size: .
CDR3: CASRTGSLPYSNQPQHF

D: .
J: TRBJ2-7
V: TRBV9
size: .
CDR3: CASSVGYPEPRDGYEQYF

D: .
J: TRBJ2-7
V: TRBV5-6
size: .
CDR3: CASSLAGFYEQYF

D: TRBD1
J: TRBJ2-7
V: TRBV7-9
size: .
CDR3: CASSLAGGGYEQYF

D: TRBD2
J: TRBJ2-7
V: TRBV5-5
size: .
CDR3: CASSIRRAGEIEQYF

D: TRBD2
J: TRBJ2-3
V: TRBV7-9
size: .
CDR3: CASSPAGLAGTDTQYF

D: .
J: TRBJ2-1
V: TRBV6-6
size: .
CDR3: CASGSGTSFNEQFF

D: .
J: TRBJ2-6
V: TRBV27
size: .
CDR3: CASKPSGANVLTF

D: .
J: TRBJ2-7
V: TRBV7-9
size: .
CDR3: CASSPSGWAGSYEQYF

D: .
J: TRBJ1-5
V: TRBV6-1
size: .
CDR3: CASSELVGYSNQPQHF

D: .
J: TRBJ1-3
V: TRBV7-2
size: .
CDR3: CASSGLAGNTIYF

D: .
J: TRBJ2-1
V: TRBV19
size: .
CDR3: CASQGDGGVYNEQFF

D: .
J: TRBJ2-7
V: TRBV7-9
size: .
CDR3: CASNPPNRTDYEQYF

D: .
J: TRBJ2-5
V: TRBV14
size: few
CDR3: CASSLGQQETQYF

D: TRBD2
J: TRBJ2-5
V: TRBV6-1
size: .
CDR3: CASGLGGGPGETQYF

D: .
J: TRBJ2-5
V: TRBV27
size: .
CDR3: CASSLLGEETQYF

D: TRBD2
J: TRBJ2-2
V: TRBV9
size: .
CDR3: CASSGEAGVNTGELFF

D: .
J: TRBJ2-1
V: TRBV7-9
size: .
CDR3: CASNPVGLEVNEQFF

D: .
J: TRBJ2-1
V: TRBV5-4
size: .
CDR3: CASRPTLAAYNEQFF

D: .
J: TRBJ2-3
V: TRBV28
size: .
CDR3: CASTSGLSTDTQYF

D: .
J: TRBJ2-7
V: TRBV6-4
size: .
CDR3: CASMVHEQYF

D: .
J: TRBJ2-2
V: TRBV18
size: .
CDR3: CASSPRRNTGELFF

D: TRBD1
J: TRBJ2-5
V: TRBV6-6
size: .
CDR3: CASSLQGARETQYF

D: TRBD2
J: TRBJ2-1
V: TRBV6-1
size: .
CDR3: CASSRTGTNNDEQFF

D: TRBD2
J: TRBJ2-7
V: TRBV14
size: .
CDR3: CASSRGGEDTSGSGEQYF

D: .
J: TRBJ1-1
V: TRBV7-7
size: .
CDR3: CASSPIQNTEAFF

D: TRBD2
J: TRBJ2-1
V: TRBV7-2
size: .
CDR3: CASSPWTSNYNEQFF

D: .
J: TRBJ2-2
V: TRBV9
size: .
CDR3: CASSVGGSDTGELFF